These 30 T cell receptor beta chains originate from one sample sequenced in a study of early T cells in non-severe SARS-CoV-2 infection. Using its own MiXCR run on the 5' RACE reads, TCRdb lists one record per CDR3 protein. This sample has around 49,000 distinct CDR3 sequences; 11% occur once, and the top ten carry about a fifth. The sequenced material came from whole blood. These receptors all stem from an adult who was a healthcare worker with PCR-confirmed SARS-CoV-2 infection or an uninfected control (not recorded which).

In this sample, this clonotype turned up many times. The chain carries TRBV2 and TRBJ2-7; 8 nucleotides align to TRBD1. Germline V CDR1 and CDR2: SNHLY, FYNNEI. Trimming removed 4 bases from V and 3 bases from J; junction bases left unmatched: 11. The CDR3 spans 16 residues. The CDR3 DNA reads as TGTGCCAGCAGTGGACAGGGGCGTCAATCTCTCTACGAGCAGTACTTC. It yields the protein CASSGQGRQSLYEQYF.

This clonotype was seen only a few times. This chain uses TRBV7-2 with TRBJ2-1; 9 bases agree with TRBD2. Germline trimming cut 2 bases from V and 0 bases from J; bases unmatched to any gene: 11. The CDR3 length is 19 residues. Germline lookup yields CDR1 SGHTA and CDR2 FQGNSA. CDR3 in DNA: TGTGCCAGCAGCTTACCGCAGGGGGGAGCGGGAGGCTCCTACAATGAGCAGTTCTTC. Its translation: CASSLPQGGAGGSYNEQFF.

This clonotype was seen at least ten times. V is TRBV7-9 and J is TRBJ2-1; D remains ambiguous. The CDR3 extends over 15 amino acids. V was cut by 1 base and J by 3 bases, with 10 bases left in between. From germline, CDR1 is SEHNR and CDR2 FQNEAQ (reference sequence). The CDR3 reads CASSLEVTNYNEQFF. The CDR3 DNA sequence: TGTGCCAGCAGCTTAGAGGTGACAAACTACAATGAGCAGTTCTTC. The whole variable domain, filled in from reference TRBV7-9 and TRBJ2-1, reads DTGVSQNPRHKITKRGQNVTFRCDPISEHNRLYWYRQTLGQGPEFLTYFQNEAQLEKSRLLSDRFSAERPKGSFSTLEIQRTEQGDSAMYLCASSLEVTNYNEQFFGPGTRLTVL.

This clonotype occurred a few times. The V gene is TRBV20-1, the J gene TRBJ1-2; possible D gene TRBD1, 6 bases. The CDR3 consists of 15 residues. The germline CDR1 and CDR2 sequences are DFQATT and SNEGSKA (reference sequence). The V and J ends lost 3 bases and 1 base respectively, with 15 bases between them. CDR3 sequence (DNA): TGCAGTGCTAGGTTTGGGGGCGGCGGTAACTATGGCTACACCTTC. Its translation: CSARFGGGGNYGYTF.

V usage is TRBV10-3 and J usage is TRBJ1-1; a possible D gene is TRBD1 (5 bases). Trimming stripped 11 bases from V and 7 bases from J, with 17 bases between. This CDR3 has 12 amino acids. Germline CDR1 reads ENHRY; CDR2 reads SYGVKD. CDR3 region: CASRGVNGEAFF. CDR3 nucleotides: TGTGCCTCCCGAGGGGTGAACGGTGAAGCTTTCTTT.

This clonotype has a handful of counts. The V gene is TRBV5-4, the J gene TRBJ1-1; D possibly corresponds to TRBD1 (5 bases). The V end was cut by 0 bases, the J end by 5 bases, with 11 bases between. Germline V lookup: CDR1 SGHNT, CDR2 YYREEE (reference sequence). The length of the CDR3 is 14 residues. The chain's CDR3 is CASSLGLKGTEAFF. CDR3 coding DNA: TGTGCCAGCAGCTTGGGCCTAAAGGGGACTGAAGCTTTCTTT. Based on the CDR3 plus reference TRBV5-4 and TRBJ1-1, the full variable domain is ETGVTQSPTHLIKTRGQQVTLRCSSQSGHNTVSWYQQALGQGPQFIFQYYREEENGRGNFPPRFSGLQFPNYSSELNVNALELDDSALYLCASSLGLKGTEAFFGQGTRLTVV.

This clonotype was observed at least ten times. This rearrangement joins TRBV10-3 to TRBJ1-1; D unclear. The CDR3 runs to 14 residues. CDR1 ENHRY and CDR2 SYGVKD come from the germline V gene. The V gene lost 0 bases and the J gene lost 7 bases, with 12 bases spanning the gap. The CDR3 loop is CAISESSDVSEAFF. Here the CDR3 DNA reads TGTGCCATCAGTGAGTCTTCCGACGTAAGTGAAGCTTTCTTT.

This clonotype has at least ten counts. This chain uses TRBV5-1 with TRBJ2-3, with 9 bases fitting TRBD1. V gave up 4 bases and J gave up 3 bases; unmatched junction bases: 0. CDR1 is SGHRS, CDR2 YFSETQ, per germline. The CDR3 loop spans 13 amino acids. The CDR3 region is CASSGQGTDTQYF. DNA for the CDR3: TGCGCCAGCAGCGGACAGGGGACAGATACGCAGTATTTT. Looking up the rest from reference TRBV5-1 and TRBJ2-3 gives the full variable domain: KAGVTQTPRYLIKTRGQQVTLSCSPISGHRSVSWYQQTPGQGLQFLFEYFSETQRNKGNFPGRFSGRQFSNSRSEMNVSTLELGDSALYLCASSGQGTDTQYFGPGTRLTVL.

This chain connects TRBV27 to TRBJ2-1; D assignment may be TRBD1 or TRBD2 (5 bases each). V was trimmed by 6 bases and J by 8 bases, leaving 20 bases between them. The CDR3 has 15 amino acids. Per the germline V gene, CDR1 is MNHEY and CDR2 is SMNVEV (reference sequence). The CDR3 DNA sequence: TGTGCCAGCAGACCTGGTCCAGGGAGAGGGGATGAGCAGTTCTTC. Protein: CASRPGPGRGDEQFF.

This clonotype has at least ten counts. The chain is built from TRBV28 and TRBJ2-1; 12 bases match TRBD2. Trimming cost V 6 bases and J 8 bases; bases outside gene matches: 8. The V gene's germline CDR1 is MDHEN and CDR2 SYDVKM. The CDR3 sequence is 15 residues long. The CDR3 bases are TGTGCCAGCAGATTGACTAGCGGGAGTGCTTATGAGCAGTTCTTC. Its translation is CASRLTSGSAYEQFF.

This clonotype was counted ten times or more. The V gene is TRBV29-1, the J gene TRBJ2-1; tentatively, D is TRBD2 (6 bases). Trimming took off 7 bases at V and 9 bases at J, with 16 bases between the two ends. The length of the CDR3 is 12 residues. Looked up from germline, CDR1 is SQVTM and CDR2 is ANQGSEA. In DNA, the CDR3 is TGCAGCGGGAGCCGGGAGTCCGGTGAGCAGTTCTTC. This encodes CSGSRESGEQFF.

This clonotype was picked up a small number of times. The V gene is TRBV6-2 or TRBV6-3, the J gene TRBJ2-2; 8 bases are shared with TRBD2. Looked up from germline, CDR1 is MNHEY and CDR2 is SVGEGT. Germline trimming cut 0 bases from V and 3 bases from J; bases unmatched to any gene: 9. The CDR3 totals 18 residues. The CDR3 is CASSYSIFREGDTGELFF. The CDR3 DNA follows: TGTGCCAGCAGTTACTCGATCTTCCGGGAGGGGGACACCGGGGAGCTGTTTTTT.

This clonotype was observed at least ten times. For the CDR3, the DNA is TGTGCCAGCAGTTCTTCCGGGGGTGTATCGCAGTATTTT. Amino acids: CASSSSGGVSQYF. The chain is built from TRBV27 and TRBJ2-3; weak D call: TRBD2 (6 bases). Trimming removed 4 bases from V and 10 bases from J, with 15 bases in between. The CDR3 has 13 amino acids. Germline-derived CDR1 and CDR2 are MNHEY and SMNVEV (reference sequence).

This clonotype was picked up many times. The rearrangement uses TRBV28 and TRBJ1-5, with a weak D call TRBD1 (6 bases). The V end was cut by 6 bases, the J end by 7 bases, with 13 bases between. This CDR3 is built from 13 residues. From germline, CDR1 is MDHEN and CDR2 SYDVKM. The CDR3 sequence is CASREGGSQPQHF. The CDR3 DNA is TGTGCCAGCAGAGAGGGGGGGAGCCAGCCCCAGCATTTT.

This clonotype was found a few times. This sequence joins TRBV5-1 and TRBJ2-1; 8 bases are a match to TRBD2. The V gene end was trimmed by 6 bases and the J gene end by 6 bases; junction bases not matched to a gene: 5. Germline V CDR1 and CDR2: SGHRS, YFSETQ. The CDR3 has 13 residues. This CDR3 reads CASNGLASNEQFF. The DNA for the CDR3 is TGCGCCAGCAATGGACTAGCTTCCAATGAGCAGTTCTTC.

The CDR3 DNA follows: TGTGCCAGCAGCTTGATTACAGGGAATGCAGATACGCAGTATTTT. This translates into CASSLITGNADTQYF. The chain is built from TRBV7-2 and TRBJ2-3; weak D call: TRBD1 (6 bases). The germline gives CDR1 SGHTA, CDR2 FQGNSA. Deletions cut 3 bases from V and 4 bases from J, with 14 bases between. This CDR3 contains 15 residues.

This clonotype was counted only a few times. The chain combines TRBV20-1 with TRBJ2-5; TRBD1 matches 7 bases. CDR3 size: 12 residues. Trimming cost V 6 bases and J 4 bases; bases outside gene matches: 5. CDR1 is DFQATT, CDR2 SNEGSKA, per germline (reference sequence). Written as DNA, the CDR3 is TGCAGTGCCGAGACAGGGCGAGAGACCCAGTACTTC. The encoded protein is CSAETGRETQYF.

This clonotype appeared many times. The chain is built from TRBV27 and TRBJ2-3; D remains ambiguous. The CDR3 loop spans 15 amino acids. V was clipped by 10 bases and J by 1 base, with 18 bases between them. Germline CDR1 reads MNHEY; CDR2 reads SMNVEV (reference sequence). The CDR3 sequence is CATCGKGGGTDTQYF. CDR3 coding DNA: TGTGCCACCTGTGGAAAGGGTGGTGGCACAGATACGCAGTATTTT.

The V call is TRBV7-9, the J call TRBJ2-7; no firm D call. V was trimmed by 3 bases and J by 2 bases, leaving 8 bases between them. This CDR3 spans 13 amino acids. Germline V gene sequence: CDR1 SEHNR, CDR2 FQNEAQ (reference sequence). CDR3 DNA sequence: TGTGCCAGCAGCTTCGGCAGACCCTACGAGCAGTACTTC. Translated: CASSFGRPYEQYF.

This chain uses TRBV3-1 with TRBJ2-3, with D uncertain. This CDR3 spans 15 amino acids. V was clipped by 2 bases and J by 0 bases, with 9 bases between them. Germline V lookup: CDR1 LGHDT, CDR2 YNNKEL (reference sequence). DNA of the CDR3: TGTGCCAGCAGCCAAACCCGGGCTAGCACAGATACGCAGTATTTT. Translation: CASSQTRASTDTQYF.

V and J are TRBV7-2 and TRBJ2-3, with 9 bases fitting TRBD1. This CDR3 is 16 amino acids long. Germline V gives CDR1 SGHTA, CDR2 FQGNSA. Germline trimming cut 5 bases from V and 2 bases from J; bases unmatched to any gene: 8. The CDR3 sequence: CASSPRQGGDTDTQYF. CDR3 in DNA: TGTGCCAGCAGCCCTAGACAGGGGGGGGACACAGATACGCAGTATTTT.

Only a few counts were recorded for this clonotype. The chain combines TRBV18 with TRBJ2-5; unclear D gene. V was cut by 1 base and J by 5 bases, with 5 bases left in between. The CDR3 extends over 12 amino acids. The germline V gene encodes CDR1 KGHSH and CDR2 LQKENI. CDR3 in amino acids: CASSPRVETQYF. CDR3 in DNA: TGTGCCAGCTCACCACGGGTCGAGACCCAGTACTTC.

The chain couples TRBV7-2 to TRBJ2-5; TRBD2 is a possible D gene (5 bases). Per the germline V gene, CDR1 is SGHTA and CDR2 is FQGNSA. Trimming shortened V by 5 bases and J by 9 bases, and 13 bases separated the two germline ends. The CDR3 sequence is 12 residues long. The CDR3 DNA reads as TGTGCCAGCAGCGAGGGCCGGGTGGCCCAGTACTTC. Its translation: CASSEGRVAQYF.

This clonotype was seen a handful of times. This sequence joins TRBV3-1 and TRBJ2-2; no definite D call. Germline-derived CDR1 and CDR2 are LGHDT and YNNKEL (reference sequence). The CDR3 has 14 residues. Between the trimmed V and J ends, which lost 0 bases and 8 bases, there was a span of 10 bases. The CDR3 DNA reads as TGTGCCAGCAGCCAAGACCATAGCAGGGGGGAGCTGTTTTTT. Its translation is CASSQDHSRGELFF. Together with reference TRBV3-1 and TRBJ2-2, the CDR3 gives the full variable domain: DTAVSQTPKYLVTQMGNDKSIKCEQNLGHDTMYWYKQDSKKFLKIMFSYNNKELIINETVPNRFSPKSPDKAHLNLHINSLELGDSAVYFCASSQDHSRGELFFGEGSRLTVL.

The V and J genes are TRBV7-9 and TRBJ1-1; D possibly corresponds to TRBD1 (5 bases). Looked up from germline, CDR1 is SEHNR and CDR2 is FQNEAQ (reference sequence). Trimming left V 1 base short and J 7 bases short, with 13 bases between. There are 14 residues in the CDR3. The CDR3 sequence: CASSLGAEGSEAFF. The DNA for the CDR3 is TGTGCCAGCAGCTTAGGAGCAGAGGGGAGTGAAGCTTTCTTT. Full variable domain (missing parts from reference TRBV7-9 and TRBJ1-1): DTGVSQNPRHKITKRGQNVTFRCDPISEHNRLYWYRQTLGQGPEFLTYFQNEAQLEKSRLLSDRFSAERPKGSFSTLEIQRTEQGDSAMYLCASSLGAEGSEAFFGQGTRLTVV.

Many counts were recorded for this clonotype. V and J are TRBV7-2 and TRBJ1-2; TRBD1 is a possible D gene (5 bases). The germline V gene has CDR1 SGHTA and CDR2 FQGNSA. The CDR3 sequence is 14 residues long. Trimming cost V 7 bases and J 4 bases, with 16 bases left between them. CDR3 DNA sequence: TGTGCCAGCACTAAATGGGGGAGAGGCTATGGCTACACCTTC. Translation gives CASTKWGRGYGYTF. Drawing the rest from reference TRBV7-2 and TRBJ1-2, the complete variable domain is GAGVSQSPSNKVTEKGKDVELRCDPISGHTALYWYRQSLGQGLEFLIYFQGNSAPDKSGLPSDRFSAERTGGSVSTLTIQRTQQEDSAVYLCASTKWGRGYGYTFGSGTRLTVV.

This clonotype appeared many times. The chain employs TRBV5-1 and TRBJ2-1; 7 positions agree with TRBD2. Losses at the gene ends were 4 bases for V and 9 bases for J; bases not matched to a gene: 10. The CDR3 runs 14 residues. Germline-derived CDR1 and CDR2 are SGHRS and YFSETQ. The CDR3 reads CASSTGLDLVEQFF. The CDR3 coding sequence is TGCGCCAGCAGCACCGGACTAGACTTGGTTGAGCAGTTCTTC.

This clonotype was seen at least ten times. The chain has TRBV5-1 and TRBJ2-5, with TRBD1 identical over 11 bases. V was clipped by 0 bases and J by 0 bases; unmatched bases: 1. The V gene's germline CDR1 is SGHRS and CDR2 YFSETQ. CDR3 length: 16 amino acids. As DNA, the CDR3 is TGCGCCAGCAGCTTGGGGACAGGGGGCTACCAAGAGACCCAGTACTTC. Encoded protein: CASSLGTGGYQETQYF.

This clonotype was recorded many times. The chain joins TRBV19 to TRBJ2-2; D is uncertain. V lost 6 bases and J lost 4, with 12 bases in between. Germline V gene data show CDR1 as LNHDA and CDR2 as SQIVND (reference sequence). The length of the CDR3 is 14 residues. In DNA form, the CDR3 reads TGTGCCAGTAGGCCCTTAGGGTTCACCGGGGAGCTGTTTTTT. The encoded protein is CASRPLGFTGELFF.

The chain carries TRBV25-1 and TRBJ2-7; tentatively, D is TRBD1 or TRBD2 (5 bases each). The CDR3 totals 13 residues. The germline gives CDR1 MGHDK, CDR2 SYGVNS. Trimming cost V 2 bases and J 5 bases, with 10 bases left between them. The CDR3 protein is CASSEERGHEQYF. CDR3 in DNA: TGTGCCAGCAGTGAAGAGAGGGGACACGAGCAGTACTTC.